The 19 T cell receptor beta chains below come from one sample, sequenced in a study of blood T cell repertoires in COVID-19. Some clones are missing from TCRdb's copy, which holds only in-frame ones; the method was immunoSEQ multiplex PCR. This table has fewer than 350,000 clones, under 90% appearing once. The sequenced material came from peripheral blood. These receptor sequences come from a woman aged 60-75 years with active or convalescent COVID-19.

In nucleotides, the CDR3 is TGTGCCAGCAGCACCACTTCACTGGTGATCCTTCCTAACACTGAAGCTTTCTTT. It encodes CASSTTSLVILPNTEAFF. This chain joins TRBV11-2 and TRBJ1-1; D is uncertain. Deletions cut 5 bases from V and 2 bases from J, with 24 bases between. Germline V gene lookup returns CDR1 SGHAT and CDR2 FQNNGV. This CDR3 has 18 residues.

The chain couples TRBV5-4 to TRBJ2-5, with a weak D call TRBD1 (5 bases). Germline loops: CDR1 SGHNT, CDR2 YYREEE (reference sequence). The CDR3 has 14 residues. Trimming removed 3 bases from V and 0 bases from J, with 9 bases in between. The DNA for the CDR3 is TGTGCCAGCAGCTCGCAGGGAAACCAAGAGACCCAGTACTTC. Amino acids: CASSSQGNQETQYF.

DNA for the CDR3: TGCGCCAGCAGCTTGGGGATAACGGGGGACTCCTATAATTCACCCCTCCACTTT. Translating it yields CASSLGITGDSYNSPLHF. This rearrangement joins TRBV5-1 to TRBJ1-6; D may be TRBD1 (5 bases). Germline V gene lookup returns CDR1 SGHRS and CDR2 YFSETQ. CDR3 size: 18 residues. The ends were cut back, 0 bases at V and 0 bases at J, with 13 bases in the middle.

The chain carries TRBV7-2 and TRBJ1-1, with TRBD1 matching 8 bases. The CDR3 loop spans 16 amino acids. J lost 4 bases, V lost 1 base, and 8 bases had no gene match. Germline lookup yields CDR1 SGHTA and CDR2 FQGNSA. The CDR3 reads CASSLGGQGGATEAFF. DNA for the CDR3: TGTGCCAGCAGCTTAGGTGGACAGGGAGGGGCCACTGAAGCTTTCTTT.

This clone has only one observation. This CDR3 reads CSVGGGHEKLFF. CDR3 sequence (DNA): TGCAGCGTTGGGGGGGGGCATGAAAAACTGTTTTTT. The V and J genes are TRBV29-1 and TRBJ1-4; weak D call: TRBD1 (6 bases). CDR1 and CDR2 (germline): SQVTM, ANQGSEA. V was clipped by 4 bases and J by 6 bases, with 9 bases between them. The CDR3 sequence is 12 residues long.

The V call is TRBV5-1, the J call TRBJ2-5, with 7 bases that match TRBD2. The CDR3 is 17 residues long. The germline V gene has CDR1 SGHRS and CDR2 YFSETQ. After removal of 0 bases from V and 4 bases from J, the junction contained 12 bases not matched to a gene. CDR3: CASSLGEGTGVAETQYF. The CDR3 DNA reads TGCGCCAGCAGCTTGGGGGAGGGTACTGGGGTAGCAGAGACCCAGTACTTC.

This clone was observed once. V is TRBV9 and J is TRBJ2-2; possibly TRBD2 for D (6 bases). This CDR3 has 17 residues. Germline CDR1 SGDLS, CDR2 YYNGEE. The V and J ends lost 0 bases and 7 bases respectively, with 19 bases between them. DNA of the CDR3: TGTGCCAGCAGCGTAGATCAGGGCGGGGCGACGGGCGGGGAGCTGTTTTTT. This encodes CASSVDQGGATGGELFF.

This clone was picked up a small number of times. The rearrangement joins TRBV13 to TRBJ1-2, with a possible D match to TRBD1 (6 bases). This CDR3 is 16 amino acids long. Germline V gene lookup returns CDR1 PRHDT and CDR2 FYEKMQ (reference sequence). V was shortened by 3 bases and J by 7 bases, with 21 bases between the two germline ends. CDR3: CASSLSEGDPTGGYTF. CDR3 in DNA: TGTGCCAGCAGCTTGAGTGAGGGGGACCCAACGGGTGGCTACACCTTC.

V and J are TRBV25-1 and TRBJ2-3, with D possibly TRBD1 on 6 matching bases. The CDR3 runs 16 residues. V was trimmed by 4 bases and J by 5 bases, leaving 19 bases between them. CDR1 and CDR2 from the germline V gene are MGHDK and SYGVNS. The CDR3 nucleotides read TGTGCCAGCAGTGCATCAACGGGGCAGGGGCGAGATACGCAGTATTTT. It specifies CASSASTGQGRDTQYF.

A word on this clone: Other DNA sequences of this sample code for an identical CDR3. The rearrangement joins TRBV19 to TRBJ1-1; 8 positions match TRBD1. Unmatched junction bases numbered 6, after V lost 8 bases and J lost 4 bases. The length of the CDR3 is 13 residues. Germline CDR1 and CDR2: LNHDA and SQIVND (reference sequence). The CDR3 coding sequence is TGTGCCAGTCGAGGACAGGGCGGCACTGAAGCTTTCTTT. This sequence encodes CASRGQGGTEAFF.

The CDR3 sequence: CAWAESTNEKLFF. For the CDR3, the DNA is TGTGCCTGGGCGGAGAGCACTAATGAAAAACTGTTTTTT. The V gene is TRBV30, the J gene TRBJ1-4, with D unclear. The CDR3 runs to 13 residues. Germline CDR1 reads GTSNPN; CDR2 reads SVGIG (reference sequence). Trimming removed 5 bases from V and 2 bases from J, with 9 bases in between.

The chain recombines TRBV4-2 with TRBJ2-7; 7 bases fit TRBD1. V lost 1 base, J lost 4 bases, and 4 bases stayed unmatched. This CDR3 is 14 amino acids long. Germline CDR1 reads LGHNA; CDR2 reads YNFKEQ. The CDR3 loop is CASSQATGEYEQYF. The CDR3, as DNA: TGTGCCAGCAGCCAAGCCACAGGGGAATACGAGCAGTACTTC.

CDR3 region: CASSVAGSYNEQFF. CDR3 DNA: TGTGCCAGCAGCGTAGCGGGCTCCTACAATGAGCAGTTCTTC. This chain links TRBV9 with TRBJ2-1; no clear D gene. The CDR3 totals 14 residues. Germline V gene data show CDR1 as SGDLS and CDR2 as YYNGEE. Deletions cut 0 bases from V and 0 bases from J, with 4 bases between.

The V gene is TRBV5-8, the J gene TRBJ2-5, with D maybe TRBD1 (5 bases). Germline CDR1 and CDR2: SGHTS and YDEGEE. V lost 3 bases to trimming and J lost 5 bases, with 11 bases between them. CDR3 length equals 13 residues. The CDR3 region has the DNA TGTGCCAGCAGCTCCAGGGTGGGGGAGACCCAGTACTTC. Protein product: CASSSRVGETQYF.

The V call is TRBV19, the J call TRBJ1-1; D perhaps matches TRBD1 (6 bases). The length of the CDR3 is 16 residues. The V gene's germline CDR1 is LNHDA and CDR2 SQIVND (reference sequence). Trimming shortened V by 0 bases and J by 3 bases, and 14 bases separated the two germline ends. CDR3 amino acids: CASSIEGALAYTEAFF. The CDR3 DNA sequence: TGTGCCAGTAGTATAGAGGGGGCCTTGGCCTACACTGAAGCTTTCTTT.

V gene TRBV11-2 combines with J gene TRBJ1-1; D ambiguous. The V and J ends lost 6 bases and 1 base respectively, with 12 bases between them. Looked up from germline, CDR1 is SGHAT and CDR2 is FQNNGV. CDR3 size: 14 residues. CDR3 DNA sequence: TGTGCCAGCAGACTAGGGAGTAGGAACACTGAAGCTTTCTTT. Its translation is CASRLGSRNTEAFF.

V and J are TRBV5-1 and TRBJ1-3, with 8 bases identical to TRBD1. Germline V gene lookup returns CDR1 SGHRS and CDR2 YFSETQ. Losses at the gene ends were 1 base for V and 0 bases for J; bases not matched to a gene: 6. The CDR3 contains 17 residues. The CDR3 DNA reads as TGCGCCAGCAGCTTGCTGGGGACAGGCGACTCTGGAAACACCATATATTTT. It yields the protein CASSLLGTGDSGNTIYF.

V is TRBV30 and J is TRBJ1-4, with D perhaps matching TRBD1 (5 bases). CDR1 is GTSNPN and CDR2 is SVGIG in the germline V gene (reference sequence). The V end lost 3 bases, the J end lost 13 bases, and 15 bases lay between the germline ends. CDR3 length: 12 amino acids. Here the CDR3 reads CAWRRRSQGLFF. CDR3 in DNA: TGTGCCTGGAGGAGGCGGAGTCAGGGACTGTTTTTT.

The V and J genes are TRBV3-1 (or the pseudogene TRBV3-2) and TRBJ2-3; 11 positions match TRBD2. CDR1 and CDR2 from the germline V gene are LGHDT and YNNKEL (reference sequence). Trimming cost V 0 bases and J 6 bases; bases outside gene matches: 8. This CDR3 has 17 amino acids. CDR3 residues: CASSQDVLAGGWDTQYF. The CDR3 coding sequence is TGTGCCAGCAGCCAAGATGTCCTAGCGGGGGGTTGGGATACGCAGTATTTT.